This section outlines one TCR beta chain sequence together with its context. As yet, its antigen is unknown. This sample stems from a study of shared clonotypes between healthy human individuals. Broader study findings: Measured sharing among donors was expected to vary with sequencing depth.

The CDR3 is made up of 14 amino acids. The germline CDR1 and CDR2 sequences are WSHSY and SAAADI. With 6 bases clipped from V and 3 bases from J, the junction kept 4 bases outside the gene matches. Study processing details: Filtering differed since immunoSEQ provided only junctions, with no quality scores. TCRdb's table, derived via immunoSEQ multiplex PCR, lists solely in-frame clones and lacks some. V and J calls and clone size are those listed in that table; D and trimming were worked out from the DNA. This table holds 520,000 or so clones, around 79% found once. Sequencing was done on a sample of PBMCs. The source of this sequence is a woman in her 40s in good health. Some clones in this sample may be carry-over from other donors' samples. The gene calls are TRBV10-2 and TRBJ2-7, with 11 bases lining up with TRBD2. The CDR3 reads CASRLAGDLYEQYF. The DNA of the CDR3 is TGCGCCAGCAGACTAGCGGGGGACCTCTACGAGCAGTACTTC.